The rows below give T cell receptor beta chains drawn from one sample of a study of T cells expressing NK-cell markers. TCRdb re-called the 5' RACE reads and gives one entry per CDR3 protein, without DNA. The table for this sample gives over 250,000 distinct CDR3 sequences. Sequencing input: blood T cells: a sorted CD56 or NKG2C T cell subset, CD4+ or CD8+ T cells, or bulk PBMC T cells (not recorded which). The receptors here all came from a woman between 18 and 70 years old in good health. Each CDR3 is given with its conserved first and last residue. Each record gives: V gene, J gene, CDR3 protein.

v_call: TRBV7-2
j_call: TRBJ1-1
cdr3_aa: CASSFARLNTEAFF

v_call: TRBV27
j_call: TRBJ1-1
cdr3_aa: CASTQGQLGEAFF

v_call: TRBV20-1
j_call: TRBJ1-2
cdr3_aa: CSASGTEYANYGYTF

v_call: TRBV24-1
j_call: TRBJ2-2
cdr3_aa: CATSEARVGELFF

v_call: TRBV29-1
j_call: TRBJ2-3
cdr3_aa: CSVAPGTTDTQYF

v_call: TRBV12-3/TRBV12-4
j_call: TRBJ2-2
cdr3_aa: CASSLGRTGRAGELFF

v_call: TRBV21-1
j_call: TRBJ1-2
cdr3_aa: CASSKVSRDSYGYTF

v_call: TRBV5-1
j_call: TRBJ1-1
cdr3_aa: CASTPRTANTEAFF

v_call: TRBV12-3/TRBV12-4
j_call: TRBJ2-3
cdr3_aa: CASSKTRGQVDTQYF

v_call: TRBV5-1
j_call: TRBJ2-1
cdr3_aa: CASSYWTSGQNEQFF

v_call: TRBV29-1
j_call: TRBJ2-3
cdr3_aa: CSVGESVWTDTQYF

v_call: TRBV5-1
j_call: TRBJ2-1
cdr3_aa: CASSLGGTSGIQQFF

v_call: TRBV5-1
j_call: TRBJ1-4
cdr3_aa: CASSVTATNEKLFF

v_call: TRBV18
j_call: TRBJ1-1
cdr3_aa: CASSPLGTPKKDTEAFF

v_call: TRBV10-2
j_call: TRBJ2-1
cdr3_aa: CASSVLAGWEQFF

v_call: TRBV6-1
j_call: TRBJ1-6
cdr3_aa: CASRPGPWDSPLHF

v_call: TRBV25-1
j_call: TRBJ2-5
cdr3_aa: CASSDPPGTSGGQETQYF

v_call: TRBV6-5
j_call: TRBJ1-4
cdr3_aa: CASSYRGKLFF